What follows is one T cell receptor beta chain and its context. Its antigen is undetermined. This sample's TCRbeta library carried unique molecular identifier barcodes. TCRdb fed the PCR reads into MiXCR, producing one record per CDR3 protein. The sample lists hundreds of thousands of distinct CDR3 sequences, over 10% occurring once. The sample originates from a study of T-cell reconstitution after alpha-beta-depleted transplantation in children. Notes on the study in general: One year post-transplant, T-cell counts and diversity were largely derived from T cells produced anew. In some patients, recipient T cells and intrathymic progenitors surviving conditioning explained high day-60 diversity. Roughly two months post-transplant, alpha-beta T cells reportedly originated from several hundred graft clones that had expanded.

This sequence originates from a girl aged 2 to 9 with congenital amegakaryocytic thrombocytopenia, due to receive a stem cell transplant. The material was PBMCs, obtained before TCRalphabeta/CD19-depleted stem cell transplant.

The CDR3 coding sequence is TGTGCCAGCAGCTCCTTCTCCCAAGAGCAGTACTTC. Translating gives CASSSFSQEQYF. The chain uses TRBV7-9 and TRBJ2-7; D gene unclear. This CDR3 has 12 residues. Between the trimmed V and J ends, which lost 4 bases and 7 bases, there was a span of 11 bases. The germline gives CDR1 SEHNR, CDR2 FQNEAQ (reference sequence).